This T cell receptor (beta chain) emerged from a study of radiotherapy plus CTLA-4 blockade in lung cancer. Study results and caveats: Clones derived from tumor TCRs expanded in blood after radiotherapy plus ipilimumab. According to reports, early shifts in blood T cell clones, alongside interferon-beta, forecast response most accurately.

The assay was immunoSEQ multiplex PCR, and TCRdb's table has in-frame clones only and misses some. The table includes tens of thousands of clones, roughly 77% detected once. From germline, CDR1 is LNHNV and CDR2 YYDKDF (reference sequence). This CDR3 is built from 16 residues. This clone was counted once. Its target is not known. The chain combines TRBV15 with TRBJ2-5, with D perhaps TRBD2 (6 bases). The DNA end favors TRBJ2-7, so the J call may be wrong. Sequenced material: peripheral blood, taken from a patient treated with radiotherapy plus ipilimumab. The clonotype comes from a human donor with non-small cell lung cancer who had a complete response to radiotherapy plus ipilimumab. The CDR3 DNA reads TGTGCCACCAGCAGAGTCTTGGGGGGTAGCTCCTACGAGCAGTACTTC. This codes for CATSRVLGGSSYEQYF.